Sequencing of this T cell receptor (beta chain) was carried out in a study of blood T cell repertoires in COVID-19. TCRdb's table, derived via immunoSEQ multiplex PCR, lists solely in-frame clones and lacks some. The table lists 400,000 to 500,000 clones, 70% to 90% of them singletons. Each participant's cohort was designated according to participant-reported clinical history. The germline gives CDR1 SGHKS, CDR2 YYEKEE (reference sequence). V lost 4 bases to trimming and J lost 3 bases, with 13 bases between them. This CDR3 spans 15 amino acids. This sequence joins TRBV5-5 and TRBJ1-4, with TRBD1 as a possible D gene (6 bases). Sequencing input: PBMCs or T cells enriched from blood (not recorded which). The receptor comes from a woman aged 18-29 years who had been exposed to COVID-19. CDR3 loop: CASSAMTGPNEKLFF. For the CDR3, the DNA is TGTGCCAGCAGCGCAATGACAGGACCTAATGAAAAACTGTTTTTT.